This record concerns one TCR beta chain sequence. The data stem from a study of blood T cells in healthy people across ages. Using a J-beta primer mix together with a sample-barcoded 5' primer, a second PCR was run for about 7 to 12 cycles. TCRdb processed the 5' RACE reads anew with MiXCR; each CDR3 protein has one entry. Found here are hundreds of thousands of distinct CDR3 sequences, about three fifths of them singletons; the top ten hold approximately 21%. The CDR3 is 18 amino acids. The specimen sequenced was blood. The TCR comes from a man aged 25-45 years in good health. The rearrangement uses TRBV21-1 and TRBJ1-5; the table calls TRBD1, which could not be checked here. TRBV21-1 is assigned pseudogene status. The CDR3 loop reads CASSTRDRVGLVDQPQHF. For the CDR3, the DNA is TGTGCCAGCAGCACCCGGGACAGGGTGGGATTAGTGGATCAGCCCCAGCATTTT.